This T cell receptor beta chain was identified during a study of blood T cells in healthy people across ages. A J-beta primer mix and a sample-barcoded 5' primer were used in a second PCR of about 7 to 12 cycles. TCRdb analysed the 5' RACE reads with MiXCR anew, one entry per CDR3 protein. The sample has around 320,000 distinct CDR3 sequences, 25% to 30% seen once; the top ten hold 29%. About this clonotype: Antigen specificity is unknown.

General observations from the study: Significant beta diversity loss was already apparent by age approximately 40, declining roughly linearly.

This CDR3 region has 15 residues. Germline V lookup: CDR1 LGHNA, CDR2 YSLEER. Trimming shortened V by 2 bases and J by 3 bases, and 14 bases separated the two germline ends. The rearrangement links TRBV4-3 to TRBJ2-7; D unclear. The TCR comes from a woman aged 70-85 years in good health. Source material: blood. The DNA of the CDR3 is TGCGCCAGCAGCCAATCCGACAAGGGCAACTACGAGCAGTACTTC. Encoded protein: CASSQSDKGNYEQYF.